This T cell receptor (beta chain) originates from a study of immune evolution from preneoplasia to lung adenocarcinoma. Across the whole study: HLA loss of heterozygosity: about 7% AIS, around 16% MIA, about 32% ADC, none AAH. General study findings and limits: Later-stage lesions appeared to have more T cells, more diversity, less clonality.

Trimming pared 8 bases from V and 0 bases from J, leaving 17 bases between. CDR1 is GTSNPN, CDR2 SVGIG, per germline (reference sequence). The CDR3 sequence is 16 residues long. As to this clone: Its antigen is as yet unknown.

Patient tissue came from resections in Japan or China, 2014–2017. The protocol was immunoSEQ multiplex PCR, while the TCRdb copy is restricted to in-frame clones and leaves out a portion. The data contain tens of thousands of clones, around 79% of them seen just once; the ten biggest clones take up roughly 4.7%. The receptor was derived from a person between 55 and 69 years old with lung adenocarcinoma. Sample: FFPE invasive lung adenocarcinoma tissue. The genes are TRBV30 and TRBJ2-6, with D perhaps TRBD1 or TRBD2 (5 bases each). The CDR3 reads CAGGVSRLSGANVLTF. The DNA for the CDR3 is TGTGCCGGGGGAGTAAGCAGGCTCTCTGGGGCCAACGTCCTGACTTTC.